Included here is one T cell receptor beta chain sequence, with context. The antigen remains unidentified. Autologous stem cell transplantation was followed by relapse in every patient, and brentuximab vedotin exposure varied. Libraries were prepared by immunoSEQ multiplex PCR; TCRdb keeps only in-frame clonotypes and omits some of them. The sample holds just over 60,000 clones; 88% are singletons and the top ten take approximately 12%. The data stem from a study of PD-1 blockade in classical Hodgkin lymphoma. As for the study in general: On a schedule of every 2 weeks, patients received nivolumab 3 mg/kg intravenously.

The study's findings and limits: Nothing has yet pinned down what causes the repertoire differences, possibly disease activity or prior therapy.

The sequences come from peripheral blood mononuclear cells (PBMCs), collected at baseline. The origin of this receptor is a human donor with classical Hodgkin lymphoma.

The CDR3 DNA reads TGTGCCTGGCAGACAAGAAATCAGCCCCAGCATTTT. It translates to CAWQTRNQPQHF. The chain uses TRBV30 and TRBJ1-5; D remains ambiguous. The germline CDR1 and CDR2 sequences are GTSNPN and SVGIG (reference sequence). This CDR3 spans 12 amino acids. With 5 bases removed from V and 4 bases from J, the gap between germline ends came to 9 bases.